Presented here are 9 T cell receptor beta chains from one specimen sequenced in a study of monozygotic twins with inflammatory bowel disease. TCRdb re-called the 5' RACE reads and shows each CDR3 protein once, DNA omitted. This listing includes 95,000 to 110,000 distinct CDR3 sequences. Material: blood. These receptors were taken from a human donor with ulcerative colitis or Crohn's disease, or a healthy co-twin of an affected twin (not recorded which).

The rearrangement joins TRBV6-5 to TRBJ2-7; TCRdb outputs TRBD1, but without DNA this stays unchecked. This CDR3 has 16 amino acids. Per germline, CDR1 MNHEY and CDR2 SVGAGI. CDR3 protein: CASSYLGGRGTYEQYF.

The chain employs TRBV12-3 or TRBV12-4 and TRBJ1-2. The CDR3 has 12 residues. The CDR3 loop reads CASSLTLPGYTF.

The chain carries TRBV20-1 and TRBJ1-6. CDR1 and CDR2 from the germline V gene are DFQATT and SNEGSKA (reference sequence). The CDR3 is 14 residues long. The CDR3 sequence is CSARQGRSGSPLHF.

The chain recombines TRBV5-1 with TRBJ2-7. CDR1 and CDR2 from the germline V gene are SGHRS and YFSETQ. The length of the CDR3 is 13 residues. CDR3 sequence reads: CASSLVGTYEQYF.

This chain uses TRBV5-6 with TRBJ2-7; TCRdb lists TRBD2, though no DNA is available to test this call. This CDR3 spans 15 amino acids. Germline CDR1 and CDR2: SGHDT and YYEEEE. The CDR3 spells CASSLFPGLAYEQYF.

CDR3 in amino acids: CASRSGTDNTGELFF. The rearrangement joins TRBV6-1 to TRBJ2-2; TCRdb reports TRBD1, a call that lacks DNA to check it against. Per germline, CDR1 MNHNS and CDR2 SASEGT. The CDR3 extends over 15 amino acids.

This chain uses TRBV24-1 with TRBJ2-7; TCRdb reports TRBD1, a call that lacks DNA to check it against. Germline assignment: CDR1 KGHDR and CDR2 SFDVKD. The CDR3 runs to 12 residues. The CDR3 loop reads CAPDRGLDEQYF.

The CDR3 sequence is CASSYRGQGEYEQYF. This chain links TRBV12-3 or TRBV12-4 with TRBJ2-7; TCRdb reports TRBD1, a call that lacks DNA to check it against. The CDR3 runs to 15 residues.

This chain joins TRBV24-1 and TRBJ2-3; no DNA is available, so the TRBD2 call from TCRdb remains unchecked. This CDR3 contains 18 residues. Germline CDR1 and CDR2: KGHDR and SFDVKD. CDR3 sequence: CVTSDSRLASIGADTQYF.